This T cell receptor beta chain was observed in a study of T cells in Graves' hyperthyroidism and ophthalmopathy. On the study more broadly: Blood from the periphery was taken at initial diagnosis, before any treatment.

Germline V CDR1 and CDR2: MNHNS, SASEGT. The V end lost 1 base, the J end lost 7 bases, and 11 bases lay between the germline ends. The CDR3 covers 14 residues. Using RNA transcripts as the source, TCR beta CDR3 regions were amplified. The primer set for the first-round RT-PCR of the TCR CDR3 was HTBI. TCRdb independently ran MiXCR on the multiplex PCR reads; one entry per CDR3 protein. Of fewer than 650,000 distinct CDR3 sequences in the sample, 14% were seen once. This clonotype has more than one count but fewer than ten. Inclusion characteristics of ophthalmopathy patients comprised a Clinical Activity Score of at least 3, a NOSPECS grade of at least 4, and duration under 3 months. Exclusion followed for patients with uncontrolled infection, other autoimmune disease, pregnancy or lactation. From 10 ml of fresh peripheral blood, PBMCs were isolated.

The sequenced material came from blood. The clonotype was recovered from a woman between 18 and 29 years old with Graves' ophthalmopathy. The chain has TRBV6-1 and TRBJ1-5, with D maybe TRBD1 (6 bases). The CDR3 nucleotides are TGTGCCAGCAGTGAAGATTGGGGGCACCAGCCCCAGCATTTT. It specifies CASSEDWGHQPQHF.